This TCR beta chain was recovered during a study of lymphopenia after photon versus proton radiotherapy. The assay was immunoSEQ multiplex PCR, and TCRdb's table has in-frame clones only and misses some. The sample has tens of thousands of clones; roughly nine tenths are singletons. The V gene's germline CDR1 is PRHDT and CDR2 FYEKMQ (reference sequence). Trimming took 1 base from V and 0 from J, leaving 3 bases between them. The CDR3 runs to 13 residues. This clone was detected only a few times. This specimen was peripheral blood, taken from a patient treated with photon-based radiotherapy. This clonotype originated in a woman between 50 and 59 years old with cholangiocarcinoma. The chain has TRBV13 and TRBJ1-2; D unresolved. The CDR3 DNA reads as TGTGCCAGCAGCTTAGTGCCTAACTATGGCTACACCTTC. This translates into CASSLVPNYGYTF.